Shown below are 24 T cell receptor beta chains from a single sample sequenced in a study of blood T cell repertoires in COVID-19. The protocol was immunoSEQ multiplex PCR, while the TCRdb copy is restricted to in-frame clones and leaves out a portion. The table has under 200,000 clones, around four fifths seen once. The sample consisted of peripheral blood. The receptor set was obtained from a woman in her 70s with COVID-19, enrolled during active disease.

This clone was found a few times. The rearrangement uses TRBV20-1 and TRBJ1-4; D gene ambiguous. With 5 bases removed from V and 8 bases from J, the gap between germline ends came to 9 bases. CDR3 length equals 11 residues. Germline CDR1 DFQATT, CDR2 SNEGSKA (reference sequence). The DNA for the CDR3 is TGCAGTGCTCTTTATTTGGAAAAACTGTTTTTT. Its translation is CSALYLEKLFF.

The chain uses TRBV2 and TRBJ1-1, with D possibly being TRBD1 (5 bases). V was clipped by 6 bases and J by 1 base, with 12 bases between them. The CDR3 spans 14 residues. The germline gives CDR1 SNHLY, CDR2 FYNNEI. CDR3 bases: TGTGCCAGCAGCGGCCAGGGAGGGAACACTGAAGCTTTCTTT. This codes for CASSGQGGNTEAFF.

This chain joins TRBV10-1 and TRBJ2-5; 9 nucleotides line up with TRBD1. The CDR3 covers 15 residues. J was trimmed by 1 base and V by 4 bases; bases with no gene match: 4. Germline V gene lookup returns CDR1 WNHNN and CDR2 SYGVQD (reference sequence). The CDR3 reads CASSGSDRGQETQYF. In nucleotides, the CDR3 is TGCGCCAGCAGTGGCTCGGACAGGGGCCAAGAGACCCAGTACTTC.

V usage is TRBV6-4 and J usage is TRBJ2-3; the match to TRBD1 covers 9 bases. V was pared by 6 bases and J by 3 bases, with 4 bases of the junction left unmatched. This CDR3 contains 14 residues. Germline V CDR1 and CDR2: MRHNA, SNTAGT. The CDR3, as DNA: TGTGCCAGCAGGAAGGGACAGGGAACAGATACGCAGTATTTT. Residues: CASRKGQGTDTQYF.

This clone appeared a single time. The gene calls are TRBV3-1 (or the pseudogene TRBV3-2) and TRBJ2-7; TRBD2 agrees at 7 bases. CDR1 is LGHDT and CDR2 is YNNKEL in the germline V gene (reference sequence). This CDR3 comprises 14 residues. The trim removed 1 base at V and 2 bases at J, leaving 2 bases unmatched. The CDR3, as DNA: TGTGCCAGCAGCCAAGGGGGGGGAACCTACGAGCAGTACGTC. Translated, it gives CASSQGGGTYEQYV.

This chain joins TRBV7-9 and TRBJ2-2, with D perhaps TRBD2 (6 bases). The CDR3 is made up of 18 amino acids. Germline CDR1 is SEHNR and CDR2 is FQNEAQ (reference sequence). V lost 2 bases to trimming and J lost 2 bases, with 18 bases between them. Here the CDR3 DNA reads TGTGCCAGCAGCTTAAAGGAGGGGCGGCTATCAAACACCGGGGAGCTGTTTTTT. This encodes CASSLKEGRLSNTGELFF.

This sequence joins TRBV28 and TRBJ2-1; no definite D call. CDR3 size: 10 residues. Trimming removed 6 bases from V and 5 bases from J, with 2 bases in between. Per the germline V gene, CDR1 is MDHEN and CDR2 is SYDVKM. The CDR3 DNA sequence: TGTGCCAGCAGCAACAATGAGCAGTTCTTC. Translation gives CASSNNEQFF.

The DNA for the CDR3 is TGTGCCAGCAGTGCAGGGGGCCGTCGGGTGCAGTATTTT. As protein: CASSAGGRRVQYF. V usage is TRBV2 and J usage is TRBJ2-3, with TRBD1 matching over 8 bases. The CDR3 sequence is 13 residues long. Germline V CDR1 and CDR2: SNHLY, FYNNEI. After removal of 4 bases from V and 11 bases from J, the junction contained 8 bases not matched to a gene.

The rearrangement uses TRBV5-1 and TRBJ2-5, with 13 bases that match TRBD2. The CDR3 covers 17 residues. V shed 5 bases, J shed 5 bases, and the junction held 12 bases outside the gene matches. Germline V gene data show CDR1 as SGHRS and CDR2 as YFSETQ. CDR3 bases: TGCGCCAGCAGTGGACTAGCGGGAGAGGAGGCCCGGGAGACCCAGTACTTC. This codes for CASSGLAGEEARETQYF. Drawing the rest from reference TRBV5-1 and TRBJ2-5, the complete variable domain is KAGVTQTPRYLIKTRGQQVTLSCSPISGHRSVSWYQQTPGQGLQFLFEYFSETQRNKGNFPGRFSGRQFSNSRSEMNVSTLELGDSALYLCASSGLAGEEARETQYFGPGTRLLVL.

The V gene is TRBV2, the J gene TRBJ2-3; a weak D match, TRBD2 (6 bases). Germline V lookup: CDR1 SNHLY, CDR2 FYNNEI. The V and J ends lost 11 bases and 4 bases respectively, with 16 bases between them. There are 13 residues in the CDR3. CDR3 nucleotides: TGTGCCGGGGGTATGGGAGGACCAGATACGCAGTATTTT. The encoded protein is CAGGMGGPDTQYF.

The chain couples TRBV5-1 to TRBJ2-5; D might be TRBD2 (5 bases). There are 15 residues in the CDR3. V was trimmed by 5 bases and J by 4 bases, leaving 18 bases between them. Germline V gene data show CDR1 as SGHRS and CDR2 as YFSETQ. CDR3 DNA sequence: TGCGCCAGCAGTTTAAGTACTAGTCAATCAGAGACCCAGTACTTC. It codes for CASSLSTSQSETQYF.

The V call is TRBV14, the J call TRBJ2-1; TRBD1 matches at 9 bases. Germline values: CDR1 SGHDN, CDR2 FVKESK. The V segment lost 0 bases and the J segment 3 bases; nucleotides outside the gene matches: 3. The CDR3 loop spans 16 amino acids. CDR3 coding DNA: TGTGCCAGCAGCCAAGATTTGGGACAGGGCTACAATGAGCAGTTCTTC. It is translated as CASSQDLGQGYNEQFF.

The V call is TRBV5-4, the J call TRBJ2-7; possibly TRBD1 for D (6 bases). This CDR3 comprises 14 residues. V gave up 7 bases and J gave up 2 bases, with 16 bases separating them. CDR1 is SGHNT, CDR2 YYREEE, per germline (reference sequence). As DNA, the CDR3 is TGTGCCAGCTCTCGTGGGGACAAGACCTACGAGCAGTACTTC. This codes for CASSRGDKTYEQYF.

J is TRBJ1-1 and V is TRBV7-9; 7 nucleotides align to TRBD1. The V gene end was trimmed by 6 bases and the J gene end by 6 bases; junction bases not matched to a gene: 13. The CDR3 totals 15 residues. Germline V gives CDR1 SEHNR, CDR2 FQNEAQ (reference sequence). CDR3 DNA sequence: TGTGCCAGCAGACTCCCGACAGGGCTAGAAGCTGAAGCTTTCTTT. Protein product: CASRLPTGLEAEAFF.

This clone turned up a few times. The chain has TRBV18 and TRBJ1-1; D gene ambiguous. Germline lookup yields CDR1 KGHSH and CDR2 LQKENI. V lost 8 bases and J 3 bases, leaving 13 bases between the germline ends. The CDR3 has 13 residues. Here the CDR3 DNA reads TGTGCCAGCGCCCCGTTGAGGGACACTGAAGCTTTCTTT. Its translation: CASAPLRDTEAFF.

This chain joins TRBV10-3 and TRBJ2-1; D possibly corresponds to TRBD2 (6 bases). This CDR3 is built from 11 residues. Germline V gene data show CDR1 as ENHRY and CDR2 as SYGVKD. V was cut by 9 bases and J by 10 bases, with 13 bases left in between. The CDR3 loop is CAIRDSKEQFF. The DNA for the CDR3 is TGTGCCATTAGGGACTCCAAGGAGCAGTTCTTC.

This chain uses TRBV6-5 with TRBJ1-2, with 7 bases that match TRBD1. Trimming cost V 7 bases and J 4 bases; bases outside gene matches: 9. The germline gives CDR1 MNHEY, CDR2 SVGAGI. This CDR3 is built from 14 residues. The CDR3 spells CASNAGTALYGYTF. CDR3 nucleotides: TGTGCCAGCAACGCTGGGACAGCTCTCTATGGCTACACCTTC.

V usage is TRBV2 and J usage is TRBJ1-2, with 10 bases identical to TRBD1. CDR3 length equals 14 residues. The J segment lost 4 bases and the V segment lost 6 bases, leaving 5 bases of the junction unmatched. Germline V gives CDR1 SNHLY, CDR2 FYNNEI. Here the CDR3 DNA reads TGTGCCAGCAGGATGACAGGGGGCGGCTATGGCTACACCTTC. Protein: CASRMTGGGYGYTF.

This rearrangement joins TRBV7-8 to TRBJ1-1, with D possibly matching TRBD1 (5 bases). V lost 5 bases and J lost 6, with 16 bases in between. This CDR3 is built from 14 residues. Germline V lookup: CDR1 SGHVS, CDR2 FQNEAQ. The CDR3 DNA sequence: TGTGCCAGCAGCCTGCATGGGGAGGGACCTGAAGCTTTCTTT. It is translated as CASSLHGEGPEAFF. Based on the CDR3 plus reference TRBV7-8 and TRBJ1-1, the full variable domain is GAGVSQSPRYKVAKRGQDVALRCDPISGHVSLFWYQQALGQGPEFLTYFQNEAQLDKSGLPSDRFFAERPEGSVSTLKIQRTQQEDSAVYLCASSLHGEGPEAFFGQGTRLTVV.

The chain recombines TRBV5-5 with TRBJ1-5; D not certain. From germline, CDR1 is SGHKS and CDR2 YYEKEE (reference sequence). With 0 bases removed from V and 5 bases from J, the gap between germline ends came to 6 bases. The length of the CDR3 is 13 residues. CDR3 sequence: CASSLGRDQPQHF. The CDR3 nucleotides read TGTGCCAGCAGCTTGGGGCGGGATCAGCCCCAGCATTTT.

The V call is TRBV19, the J call TRBJ1-5; perhaps TRBD1 as D (6 bases). Trimming removed 6 bases at V and 4 bases at J, with 16 bases between. CDR1 is LNHDA, CDR2 SQIVND, per germline (reference sequence). This CDR3 has 15 amino acids. The CDR3 DNA follows: TGTGCCAGTAGGATGGGGGGGGGCCCTAATCAGCCCCAGCATTTT. Translation gives CASRMGGGPNQPQHF.

The rearrangement joins TRBV7-6 to TRBJ2-5; a possible D gene is TRBD1 (6 bases). The V gene's germline CDR1 is SGHVS and CDR2 FNYEAQ. This CDR3 comprises 15 residues. The V gene lost 1 base and the J gene lost 5 bases, with 14 bases spanning the gap. The CDR3 is CASSLGATGFETQYF. CDR3 sequence (DNA): TGTGCCAGCAGCTTAGGGGCTACAGGGTTCGAGACCCAGTACTTC.

The V call is TRBV4-1, the J call TRBJ1-1; TRBD1 matches 8 bases. CDR1 is MGHRA and CDR2 is YSYEKL in the germline V gene. The J segment lost 14 bases and the V segment lost 4 bases, leaving 15 bases of the junction unmatched. The CDR3 has 14 residues. The CDR3 protein is CASSPPGQGARLFF. CDR3 DNA sequence: TGCGCCAGCAGCCCCCCCGGGCAGGGGGCACGGTTGTTCTTT.

The chain combines TRBV11-3 with TRBJ2-1, with 8 nucleotides matching TRBD1. Germline V gene lookup returns CDR1 SGHNT and CDR2 YENEEA. Trimming removed 2 bases from V and 8 bases from J; junction bases left unmatched: 11. The CDR3 is made up of 16 amino acids. CDR3 DNA sequence: TGTGCCAGCAGCTTATTCTCCTTAGGACAGGGCGATGAGCAGTTCTTC. Amino acids: CASSLFSLGQGDEQFF.